This T cell receptor (beta chain) appears in the sequencing data of a study of blood T cell repertoires in COVID-19. Overall study: The cDNA or gDNA used as material had been derived from T cells, B-cell-depleted T cells, or PBMCs.

The germline V gene encodes CDR1 MNHNY and CDR2 SVGAGI (reference sequence). Trimming left V 3 bases short and J 4 bases short, with 10 bases between. This CDR3 region has 14 residues. Source study methods: Estimated nucleated cell counts came from reference gene primer amplification. Clones were sequenced by immunoSEQ multiplex PCR, and TCRdb holds only the in-frame ones, with some missing. V and J calls and clone size are as listed in that table; D and trimming were resolved from the DNA. The data contain some 66,000 clones, 85% to 95% of them seen just once; the ten biggest clones take up approximately 2.6%.

The chain links TRBV6-6 to TRBJ1-5; D not certain. The specimen sequenced was peripheral blood. The receptor's source is a man aged 65 to 79 with active COVID-19. This CDR3 reads CASSYAQTNQPQHF. The CDR3 nucleotides are TGTGCCAGCAGTTATGCCCAGACTAATCAGCCCCAGCATTTT.